This T cell receptor beta chain was sequenced for a study of cytomegalovirus exposure and HLA in healthy donors. PCR employed 60 Vbeta and 13 Jbeta primers. Produced via immunoSEQ multiplex PCR; TCRdb's table is partial and in-frame only. The repertoire has about 69,000 clones, around 70% of them found once; the top ten carry over 9.5%. Study outcomes and limitations: An analysis was carried out later, and it reportedly showed fewer N-insertions in an Asian-associated ancestry cluster than the 666-donor mean. A previous analysis found most TCR beta V segments productive roughly 87% or roughly 30% of the time. Associated with HLA alleles at 0.05 false discovery rate in a later analysis were some 18,000 TCR beta sequences.

This CDR3 is 14 amino acids long. Trimming shortened V by 7 bases and J by 4 bases, and 13 bases separated the two germline ends. Germline CDR1 and CDR2: SNHLY and FYNNEI. As regards this clone: Its specificity is not known.

This chain joins TRBV2 and TRBJ2-2, with D tentatively TRBD2 (6 bases). Sequenced sample: PBMCs. This clonotype was obtained from a woman aged 25-40 years in good health and CMV-seronegative. The DNA for the CDR3 is TGTGCCAGCAATCGCGGGACTCCCACCGGGGAGCTGTTTTTT. Residues: CASNRGTPTGELFF.